This T cell receptor beta chain was observed in a study of vaccination effects on CD4 cells after COVID-19. Findings and limits, study-wide: From healthy vaccinees, only 1 of 255 vaccine-induced clones also reacted to common cold coronaviruses.

Some clones are missing from TCRdb's copy, which holds only in-frame ones; the method was immunoSEQ multiplex PCR. Counted here are approximately 61,000 clones, roughly 72% occurring once; the ten biggest clones make up 0.95% to 1.5%. Trimming removed 0 bases at V and 4 bases at J, with 16 bases between. Germline V lookup: CDR1 KGHSH, CDR2 LQKENI. The CDR3 loop spans 17 amino acids. ViraFEST used viral peptide pools to expand antigen-specific CD4+ T cells before sequencing. Following 10 days of culture, CD4+ T cells were isolated. Participants were given two doses of BNT162b2 or mRNA-1273 vaccine. About this clone: Its matching antigen is unknown.

The TCR originated in a human donor who received a COVID-19 vaccine. The J gene is TRBJ1-5, the V gene TRBV18, with D possibly TRBD1 on 6 matching bases. The material sequenced was CD4+ T cells from PBMCs cultured with HCoV-229E spike peptides, taken after COVID-19 vaccination. The CDR3 bases are TGTGCCAGCTCACCACCGAGGGGCGGGGGCAGAAATCAGCCCCAGCATTTT. This gives the protein CASSPPRGGGRNQPQHF.